A single T cell receptor beta chain is shown here with its context. V lost 1 base and J lost 10; bases outside the gene matches: 3. CDR1 is LNHNV, CDR2 YYDKDF, per germline (reference sequence). The CDR3 totals 15 residues. This sample is drawn from a study of blood T cell repertoires in COVID-19. In the authors' methods: Amplification of reference gene primers was used by the study to estimate nucleated cell counts. Some clones are missing from TCRdb's copy, which holds only in-frame ones; the method was immunoSEQ multiplex PCR. V, J and clone size are those of that table, while D and trimming were read from the DNA. The sample lists some 250,000 clones, around 90% occurring once.

The chain carries TRBV15 and TRBJ1-6; 11 nucleotides agree with TRBD1. The receptor was derived from a human donor in a cohort exposed to, infected with or recovered from COVID-19 (not recorded which). The donor label of this sample is uncertain. The source material was PBMCs or T cells enriched from blood (not recorded which). The CDR3 spells CATSRVDRGLSPLHF. The CDR3 DNA reads as TGTGCCACCAGCAGAGTGGACAGGGGGCTCTCACCCCTCCACTTT.